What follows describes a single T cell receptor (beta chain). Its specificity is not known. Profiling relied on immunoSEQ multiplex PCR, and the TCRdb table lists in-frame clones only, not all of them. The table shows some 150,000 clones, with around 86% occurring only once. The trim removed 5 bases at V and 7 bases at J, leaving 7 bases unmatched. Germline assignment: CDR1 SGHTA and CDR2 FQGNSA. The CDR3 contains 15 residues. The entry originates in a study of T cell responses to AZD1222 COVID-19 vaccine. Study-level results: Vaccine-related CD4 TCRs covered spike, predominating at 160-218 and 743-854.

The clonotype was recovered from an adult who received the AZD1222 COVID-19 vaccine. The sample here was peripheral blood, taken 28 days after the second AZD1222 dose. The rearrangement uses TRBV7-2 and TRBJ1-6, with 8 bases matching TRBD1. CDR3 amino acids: CASSPYRGGNSPLHF. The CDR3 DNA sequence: TGTGCCAGCAGCCCTTACAGGGGGGGCAATTCACCCCTCCACTTT.